This T cell receptor (beta chain) was profiled in a study of CD4 T cells in relation to SARS-CoV-2 and coronaviruses. Whole-study context: After 10 days of antigen culture, PBMC TCR beta CDR3s were sequenced. The restricting HLA molecule for shared crossreactive spike epitopes was mapped. Regarding the study as a whole: Each donor contributed either pre-pandemic or post-infection samples, not both.

Of note for this clone: Its antigen remains unidentified.

Looked up from germline, CDR1 is MNHEY and CDR2 is SVGEGT. CDR3 length equals 15 residues. V was pared by 0 bases and J by 7 bases, with 15 bases between. Unexposed donor CD4+ T cells date from about 2011-2018, before the COVID-19 pandemic. The cells were cultured for around ten days before CD4+ T cells were isolated. Testing used SARS-CoV-2 S/N and four cold-coronavirus spikes on unexposed-donor CD4+ T cells, cells permitting. Produced via immunoSEQ multiplex PCR; TCRdb's table is partial and in-frame only. The table shows around 15,000 clones, with around 80% occurring only once. The receptor comes from a human donor in good health. The sequenced sample was CD4+ T cells from PBMCs, cultured in vitro. This sequence joins TRBV6-2 or TRBV6-3 and TRBJ1-1, with D tentatively TRBD1 (5 bases). The DNA for the CDR3 is TGTGCCAGCAGTTACTCCGGGACCATCACCGGTGAAGCTTTCTTT. It is translated as CASSYSGTITGEAFF.